Presented here are 21 T cell receptor beta chains from one specimen sequenced in a study of cytomegalovirus exposure and HLA in healthy donors. The primer mix had 60 Vbeta and 13 Jbeta primers. Repertoires were generated with immunoSEQ multiplex PCR, while TCRdb's copy carries only in-frame clones and drops some. The table has about 160,000 clones, 65% to 85% seen once. Material for sequencing was PBMCs. The source is a man in his forties in good health and CMV-seropositive.

The V gene is TRBV5-1, the J gene TRBJ1-5, with D possibly TRBD1 on 5 matching bases. Germline V gives CDR1 SGHRS, CDR2 YFSETQ. V lost 3 bases, J lost 0 bases, and 13 bases lay in between. There are 16 residues in the CDR3. This CDR3 reads CASSSGPGNSNQPQHF. CDR3 nucleotide sequence: TGCGCCAGCAGCTCTGGCCCAGGGAATAGCAATCAGCCCCAGCATTTT.

The V and J genes are TRBV30 and TRBJ1-1; 7 nucleotides align to TRBD1. The CDR3 consists of 13 residues. Germline V gene sequence: CDR1 GTSNPN, CDR2 SVGIG (reference sequence). J lost 0 bases, V lost 5 bases, and 3 bases had no gene match. CDR3 residues: CAWARGLNTEAFF. Written as DNA, the CDR3 is TGTGCCTGGGCGAGGGGGCTGAACACTGAAGCTTTCTTT.

The rearrangement uses TRBV6-6 and TRBJ1-1; 10 bases fit TRBD1. V lost 10 bases to trimming and J lost 3 bases; unmatched junction nucleotides: 8. The CDR3 sequence is 14 residues long. The germline V gene has CDR1 MNHNY and CDR2 SVGAGI (reference sequence). The CDR3, as DNA: TGTGCCACCTTTGACAGGGGGCGAGACACTGAAGCTTTCTTT. As protein: CATFDRGRDTEAFF.

This clone was counted a few times. This rearrangement joins TRBV5-4 to TRBJ2-7, with 7 bases matching TRBD1. The CDR3 covers 14 residues. The germline CDR1 and CDR2 sequences are SGHNT and YYREEE (reference sequence). V lost 3 bases to trimming and J lost 3 bases; unmatched junction nucleotides: 6. Here the CDR3 reads CASSSGQINYEQYF. The CDR3, as DNA: TGTGCCAGCAGCTCGGGACAGATTAACTACGAGCAGTACTTC.

The chain has TRBV2 and TRBJ2-7, with D possibly being TRBD2 (6 bases). Germline assignment: CDR1 SNHLY and CDR2 FYNNEI. Trimming cost V 4 bases and J 3 bases, with 7 bases left between them. CDR3 size: 12 residues. Written as DNA, the CDR3 is TGTGCCAGCAGTGGGACTAACTACGAGCAGTACTTC. Amino acids: CASSGTNYEQYF.

The gene calls are TRBV7-9 and TRBJ2-1, with D hard to call. The CDR3 loop spans 15 amino acids. Germline V gene sequence: CDR1 SEHNR, CDR2 FQNEAQ (reference sequence). V lost 1 base and J lost 3, with 10 bases in between. The CDR3, as DNA: TGTGCCAGCAGCTTAGTTGGCGGCCGCTACAATGAGCAGTTCTTC. Amino acids: CASSLVGGRYNEQFF.

The rearrangement joins TRBV29-1 to TRBJ2-7; D remains ambiguous. There are 18 residues in the CDR3. CDR1 is SQVTM and CDR2 is ANQGSEA in the germline V gene. V gave up 4 bases and J gave up 5 bases, with 30 bases separating them. Here the CDR3 reads CSVAWALQSISGRNEQYF. For the CDR3, the DNA is TGCAGCGTTGCCTGGGCGCTTCAGAGCATATCAGGAAGAAACGAGCAGTACTTC.

J is TRBJ2-3 and V is TRBV27; D unresolved. V gave up 0 bases and J gave up 9 bases, with 10 bases separating them. The CDR3 consists of 13 residues. Germline CDR1 reads MNHEY; CDR2 reads SMNVEV (reference sequence). The CDR3 is CASSLSLSATQYF. DNA of the CDR3: TGTGCCAGCAGTTTATCCCTCTCCGCGACGCAGTATTTT.

This sequence joins TRBV5-8 and TRBJ1-1; no reliable D call. V lost 0 bases and J lost 7, with 16 bases in between. The germline V gene encodes CDR1 SGHTS and CDR2 YDEGEE. This CDR3 contains 15 residues. The CDR3 region is CASSLGRPEGIEAFF. DNA of the CDR3: TGTGCCAGCAGCTTGGGGCGTCCGGAGGGTATTGAAGCTTTCTTT.

The genes are TRBV10-2 and TRBJ2-6; D perhaps matches TRBD2 (6 bases). The CDR3 totals 18 residues. V was pared by 3 bases and J by 0 bases, with 15 bases between. Germline assignment: CDR1 WSHSY and CDR2 SAAADI. CDR3 sequence reads: CASSDTGLQTSGANVLTF. CDR3 nucleotides: TGCGCCAGCAGTGACACGGGACTCCAGACCTCTGGGGCCAACGTCCTGACTTTC.

The gene calls are TRBV4-2 and TRBJ2-1; D may be TRBD2 (7 bases). V lost 0 bases and J 9 bases, leaving 15 bases between the germline ends. This CDR3 contains 15 residues. Germline V lookup: CDR1 LGHNA, CDR2 YNFKEQ. CDR3 sequence: CASSQEGGDRSEQFF. The CDR3 DNA is TGTGCCAGCAGCCAAGAAGGGGGGGATAGGAGTGAGCAGTTCTTC.

This clone has more than one count but fewer than ten. The chain is built from TRBV6-1 and TRBJ1-2, with D possibly TRBD1 on 5 matching bases. The CDR3 runs to 15 residues. V lost 8 bases and J 4 bases, leaving 20 bases between the germline ends. CDR1 and CDR2 (germline): MNHNS, SASEGT. CDR3 in DNA: TGTGCCAGCTTTGCTTCGGGACTCCCCAGCTATGGCTACACCTTC. This gives the protein CASFASGLPSYGYTF.

This clone was seen once. The V and J genes are TRBV5-1 and TRBJ2-7; D gene ambiguous. This CDR3 is built from 13 residues. Germline lookup yields CDR1 SGHRS and CDR2 YFSETQ. The V and J ends lost 1 base and 2 bases respectively, with 7 bases between them. CDR3: CASSLYAAYEQYF. The CDR3 DNA reads TGCGCCAGCAGCTTGTATGCAGCCTACGAGCAGTACTTC. Full variable domain (missing parts from reference TRBV5-1 and TRBJ2-7): KAGVTQTPRYLIKTRGQQVTLSCSPISGHRSVSWYQQTPGQGLQFLFEYFSETQRNKGNFPGRFSGRQFSNSRSEMNVSTLELGDSALYLCASSLYAAYEQYFGPGTRLTVT.

In its sample, this clone was seen a few times. This chain links TRBV5-4 with TRBJ1-3; 9 positions match TRBD1. The CDR3 has 18 amino acids. Per the germline V gene, CDR1 is SGHNT and CDR2 is YYREEE (reference sequence). V was pared by 5 bases and J by 0 bases, with 12 bases of the junction left unmatched. CDR3 loop: CASRHDRGLLSSGNTIYF. The CDR3 DNA is TGTGCCAGCAGGCACGACAGGGGGTTATTGAGCTCTGGAAACACCATATATTTT.

The chain is built from TRBV2 and TRBJ2-2; maybe TRBD1 (6 bases). V dropped 10 bases and J dropped 1 base, with 25 bases sitting between them. This CDR3 region has 18 residues. Germline CDR1 reads SNHLY; CDR2 reads FYNNEI. The CDR3 bases are TGTGCCAAATTCCCCTTCGAGGGCTTGACAGGGAACACCGGGGAGCTGTTTTTT. Encoded protein: CAKFPFEGLTGNTGELFF.

The chain combines TRBV9 with TRBJ2-2; D is possibly TRBD1 (5 bases). Germline assignment: CDR1 SGDLS and CDR2 YYNGEE. CDR3 length equals 13 residues. Trimming took off 4 bases at V and 6 bases at J, with 10 bases between the two ends. CDR3 sequence (DNA): TGTGCCAGCAGCAACCAGGGCTCCGGGGAGCTGTTTTTT. It encodes CASSNQGSGELFF.

The chain is built from TRBV6-6 and TRBJ1-1; a possible D gene is TRBD1 (5 bases). Trimming removed 2 bases at V and 5 bases at J, with 9 bases between. In germline, CDR1 is MNHNY, CDR2 SVGAGI (reference sequence). CDR3 length: 13 residues. For the CDR3, the DNA is TGTGCCAGCAGTTACCCACGGGGGACTGAAGCTTTCTTT. Residues: CASSYPRGTEAFF.

This clone was counted a few times. V is TRBV5-4 and J is TRBJ2-3; a weak D match, TRBD2 (6 bases). From germline, CDR1 is SGHNT and CDR2 YYREEE (reference sequence). The CDR3 is 13 residues long. V was pared by 4 bases and J by 5 bases, with 11 bases between. CDR3 region: CASSITGGDTQYF. The CDR3 DNA follows: TGTGCCAGCAGCATTACCGGGGGAGATACGCAGTATTTT.

This chain uses TRBV2 with TRBJ2-3; perhaps TRBD2 as D (6 bases). There are 13 residues in the CDR3. V was cut by 5 bases and J by 4 bases, with 10 bases left in between. Looked up from germline, CDR1 is SNHLY and CDR2 is FYNNEI. CDR3 nucleotide sequence: TGTGCCAGCAGTTGGGGCGGGGCAGATACGCAGTATTTT. Its translation: CASSWGGADTQYF.

V and J are TRBV27 and TRBJ2-7; 7 bases map to TRBD1. Trimming removed 5 bases from V and 3 bases from J; junction bases left unmatched: 7. The length of the CDR3 is 14 residues. CDR1 is MNHEY, CDR2 SMNVEV, per germline (reference sequence). CDR3 DNA sequence: TGTGCCAGCAGTGACTTTCGACAGGGCTACGAGCAGTACTTC. This encodes CASSDFRQGYEQYF.

V and J are TRBV30 and TRBJ1-1; TRBD1 might be the D (5 bases). The CDR3 is 14 residues long. The V end was cut by 3 bases, the J end by 1 base, with 12 bases between. Germline CDR1 GTSNPN, CDR2 SVGIG (reference sequence). CDR3 sequence (DNA): TGTGCCTGGAGCACTTCTAGGGGGAACACTGAAGCTTTCTTT. The encoded protein is CAWSTSRGNTEAFF.